A single sample is the source of the 20 T cell receptor beta chains below, sequenced in a study of T cell clones after liver transplantation (dated by TCRdb to about 2019). Library preparation was by the immunoSEQ multiplex PCR assay. What TCRdb holds here is the immuneACCESS table cut down to in-frame rearrangements. Part of the clones is not present; checked against another copy, under half of the missing clones reflect an unresolved V gene, and the others are unexplained. This sample comprises approximately 50,000 clones, approximately 71% of them detected only once. The ten largest clones represent 9.5% to 10% of the sample. This specimen was CD4+ T cells from blood, taken more than 53 months after liver transplant. The receptors stem from a human patient who received a liver transplant. Once a transplant has taken place, some T cells may be donor derived.

CDR3: CASTSDRGYGYTF. The CDR3 DNA sequence: TGTGCCAGCACTTCGGACAGGGGCTATGGCTACACCTTC. The genes are TRBV5-4 and TRBJ1-2; TRBD1 matches 9 bases. This CDR3 spans 13 amino acids. CDR1 SGHNT and CDR2 YYREEE come from the germline V gene (reference sequence). V was clipped by 6 bases and J by 4 bases; unmatched bases: 4.

This chain links TRBV7-2 with TRBJ2-3; TRBD1 aligns across 9 bases. The V gene's germline CDR1 is SGHTA and CDR2 FQGNSA. The CDR3 is 16 residues long. Trimming at V came to 2 bases and at J to 1 base, leaving 4 bases not matched to a gene. CDR3 nucleotide sequence: TGTGCCAGCAGCTTATGGGGACAGGGAGGCACAGATACGCAGTATTTT. It yields the protein CASSLWGQGGTDTQYF.

The sample holds a few counts of this clone. The rearrangement links TRBV5-1 to TRBJ2-7; TRBD1 agrees at 8 bases. CDR1 and CDR2 (germline): SGHRS, YFSETQ. CDR3 length: 14 residues. Germline trimming cut 7 bases from V and 6 bases from J; bases unmatched to any gene: 12. CDR3 amino acids: CASREGAGGFEQYF. CDR3 nucleotide sequence: TGCGCCAGCCGCGAAGGGGCAGGGGGCTTCGAGCAGTACTTC.

This clone was counted a few times. The J gene is TRBJ2-7, the V gene TRBV9; tentatively, D is TRBD1 (5 bases). V was shortened by 1 base and J by 5 bases, with 16 bases between the two germline ends. The germline V gene encodes CDR1 SGDLS and CDR2 YYNGEE. The CDR3 is made up of 15 amino acids. CDR3 bases: TGTGCCAGCAGCGTATCCGAGGCCAGGGCGAACGAGCAGTACTTC. Its translation is CASSVSEARANEQYF.

V usage is TRBV7-8 and J usage is TRBJ2-1; 7 bases agree with TRBD1. The CDR3 is 15 amino acids. Germline loops: CDR1 SGHVS, CDR2 FQNEAQ. V trimming: 5 bases; J trimming: 5 bases; junction bases outside the gene matches: 9. The CDR3 coding sequence is TGTGCCAGCAGCCAACCTAGACAGGGCCACAATGAGCAGTTCTTC. It encodes CASSQPRQGHNEQFF.

This clone has more than one count but fewer than ten. The rearrangement joins TRBV5-6 to TRBJ2-5; TRBD2 is a possible D gene (6 bases). V lost 4 bases, J lost 4 bases, and 11 bases lay in between. This CDR3 contains 13 residues. In germline, CDR1 is SGHDT, CDR2 YYEEEE. The CDR3 nucleotides are TGTGCCAGCAGCCCCCGGGGGAGAGAGACCCAGTACTTC. Translation: CASSPRGRETQYF.

The V gene is TRBV5-1, the J gene TRBJ2-7; 8 bases line up with TRBD1. The V and J ends lost 3 bases and 4 bases, in that order; junction bases with no gene match: 6. CDR1 SGHRS and CDR2 YFSETQ come from the germline V gene. The CDR3 covers 14 residues. In DNA, the CDR3 is TGCGCCAGCAGCTGGACAGGGTTAGGGTACGAGCAGTACTTC. Translated: CASSWTGLGYEQYF. Variable domain in full (rest from reference TRBV5-1 and TRBJ2-7): KAGVTQTPRYLIKTRGQQVTLSCSPISGHRSVSWYQQTPGQGLQFLFEYFSETQRNKGNFPGRFSGRQFSNSRSEMNVSTLELGDSALYLCASSWTGLGYEQYFGPGTRLTVT.

The chain joins TRBV19 to TRBJ1-6, with a tentative D call TRBD1 (6 bases). The CDR3 length is 16 residues. Per germline, CDR1 LNHDA and CDR2 SQIVND (reference sequence). Trimming cost V 1 base and J 3 bases, with 10 bases left between them. CDR3 bases: TGTGCCAGTAGTATAGGAGCGGACAGCTATAATTCACCCCTCCACTTT. This sequence encodes CASSIGADSYNSPLHF.

The gene calls are TRBV7-8 and TRBJ2-3, with 10 bases fitting TRBD1. The junction had 10 bases not matched to a gene; V was cut back by 1 base and J by 3 bases. The germline gives CDR1 SGHVS, CDR2 FQNEAQ. The CDR3 runs to 18 residues. The chain's CDR3 is CASSLGQGAFLLTDTQYF. For the CDR3, the DNA is TGTGCCAGCAGCTTAGGACAGGGGGCCTTTTTACTAACAGATACGCAGTATTTT.

The chain joins TRBV18 to TRBJ2-7; D unresolved. CDR1 and CDR2 from the germline V gene are KGHSH and LQKENI. CDR3 length equals 12 residues. V gave up 3 bases and J gave up 3 bases, with 6 bases separating them. The CDR3 nucleotides read TGTGCCAGCTCACCCCTTAACTACGAGCAGTACTTC. Translating gives CASSPLNYEQYF.

The chain has TRBV7-3 and TRBJ2-3; TRBD1 might be the D (6 bases). V lost 5 bases and J lost 2, with 14 bases in between. Germline-derived CDR1 and CDR2 are SGHTA and FQGTGA. CDR3 length: 15 amino acids. CDR3 amino acids: CASSRQAGDTDTQYF. The CDR3 bases are TGTGCCAGCAGCCGACAGGCTGGGGACACAGATACGCAGTATTTT.

This clone turned up a few times. This chain connects TRBV5-4 to TRBJ2-7, with D possibly TRBD2 on 5 matching bases. Per the germline V gene, CDR1 is SGHNT and CDR2 is YYREEE (reference sequence). This CDR3 has 13 amino acids. Trimming removed 4 bases from V and 7 bases from J, with 15 bases in between. In DNA, the CDR3 is TGTGCCAGCAGCAGGCCCGGACTCCGGGAGCAGTACTTC. Amino acid sequence: CASSRPGLREQYF.

The rearrangement links TRBV27 to TRBJ1-2; possible D gene TRBD1, 6 bases. V was clipped by 3 bases and J by 7 bases, with 12 bases between them. The germline CDR1 and CDR2 sequences are MNHEY and SMNVEV (reference sequence). The CDR3 has 13 amino acids. CDR3 sequence (DNA): TGTGCCAGCAGTTTTGCGGGGGCGGTTGGCTACACCTTC. Translated: CASSFAGAVGYTF.

This clone was picked up a small number of times. V usage is TRBV11-3 and J usage is TRBJ1-6; TRBD1 matches at 7 bases. The ends lost 4 bases at V and 7 bases at J; junction bases unmatched: 4. Germline assignment: CDR1 SGHNT and CDR2 YENEEA. CDR3 length equals 14 residues. Written as DNA, the CDR3 is TGTGCCAGCAGCTCAGGGACAGCGAATTCACCCCTCCACTTT. This translates into CASSSGTANSPLHF.

V and J are TRBV5-4 and TRBJ2-7; 7 bases map to TRBD1. The V gene's germline CDR1 is SGHNT and CDR2 YYREEE (reference sequence). This CDR3 contains 13 residues. Germline trimming cut 4 bases from V and 1 base from J; bases unmatched to any gene: 2. This chain's CDR3 is CASSPGQSYEQYF. CDR3 in DNA: TGTGCCAGCAGCCCGGGACAGTCCTACGAGCAGTACTTC. Full variable domain (outside the CDR3, taken from reference TRBV5-4 and TRBJ2-7): ETGVTQSPTHLIKTRGQQVTLRCSSQSGHNTVSWYQQALGQGPQFIFQYYREEENGRGNFPPRFSGLQFPNYSSELNVNALELDDSALYLCASSPGQSYEQYFGPGTRLTVT.

V usage is TRBV6-5 and J usage is TRBJ1-2; D remains ambiguous. The V gene's germline CDR1 is MNHEY and CDR2 SVGAGI. CDR3 length: 12 amino acids. V was pared by 7 bases and J by 4 bases, with 10 bases between. The CDR3 here is CASKPGGYGYTF. The CDR3 DNA sequence: TGTGCCAGCAAGCCGGGCGGCTATGGCTACACCTTC.

The chain is built from TRBV6-5 and TRBJ1-5, with 8 bases fitting TRBD1. The CDR3 length is 15 residues. Looked up from germline, CDR1 is MNHEY and CDR2 is SVGAGI. V shed 10 bases and J 0 bases; nucleotides not matched to a gene: 8. The CDR3 DNA reads TGTGCCACTTCGCGGGACAGGCATAGCAATCAGCCCCAGCATTTT. Amino acids: CATSRDRHSNQPQHF.

This rearrangement joins TRBV27 to TRBJ1-5; D is unclear. The CDR3 runs 15 residues. V lost 2 bases and J lost 4, with 12 bases in between. The V gene's germline CDR1 is MNHEY and CDR2 SMNVEV (reference sequence). The CDR3 is CASSLTNLPNQPQHF. CDR3 bases: TGTGCCAGCAGTTTAACAAACCTCCCAAATCAGCCCCAGCATTTT.

This clone was seen a few times. The V and J genes are TRBV6-1 and TRBJ1-2; D gene ambiguous. V was pared by 5 bases and J by 6 bases, with 16 bases between. The CDR3 is made up of 14 amino acids. Germline V CDR1 and CDR2: MNHNS, SASEGT. For the CDR3, the DNA is TGTGCCAGCAGTTCGTCGGTCCCACCGGATGGCTACACCTTC. This gives the protein CASSSSVPPDGYTF.

This chain joins TRBV5-1 and TRBJ2-2; D might be TRBD1 (5 bases). Trimming removed 0 bases from V and 5 bases from J, with 11 bases in between. Germline V gene data show CDR1 as SGHRS and CDR2 as YFSETQ. The CDR3 sequence is 15 residues long. The CDR3 bases are TGCGCCAGCAGCTTGGGCAGGGCAAGGACCGGGGAGCTGTTTTTT. It yields the protein CASSLGRARTGELFF.